The 4 T cell receptor beta chains presented below share a single source sample, sequenced in a study of T-cell reconstitution after alpha-beta-depleted transplantation in children. Unique molecular identifiers were used to barcode this TCRbeta library. Each CDR3 protein gets one entry after TCRdb re-called the PCR reads with MiXCR. The profile shows around 370,000 distinct CDR3 sequences, about a tenth of them singletons. This material consisted of PBMCs from the stem cell graft donor, taken from the stem cell graft. These receptor sequences come from a human donor who donated a stem cell graft to a child with acute lymphoblastic leukemia.

This clonotype has just a few counts. This chain uses TRBV12-3 or TRBV12-4 with TRBJ2-7; tentatively, D is TRBD1 (5 bases). The CDR3 consists of 13 residues. Trimming stripped 3 bases from V and 6 bases from J, with 12 bases between. CDR3 protein: CASSLGRVGEQYF. The CDR3 DNA is TGTGCCAGCAGTTTGGGCAGGGTCGGCGAGCAGTACTTC.

The V call is TRBV19, the J call TRBJ2-5; 7 nucleotides agree with TRBD1. This CDR3 comprises 16 residues. V trimming: 5 bases; J trimming: 0 bases; junction bases outside the gene matches: 9. In germline, CDR1 is LNHDA, CDR2 SQIVND (reference sequence). The CDR3 DNA is TGTGCCAGTAGTTCCCCTTGGGACAGCAACCAAGAGACCCAGTACTTC. It yields the protein CASSSPWDSNQETQYF. Based on the CDR3 plus reference TRBV19 and TRBJ2-5, the full variable domain is DGGITQSPKYLFRKEGQNVTLSCEQNLNHDAMYWYRQDPGQGLRLIYYSQIVNDFQKGDIAEGYSVSREKKESFPLTVTSAQKNPTAFYLCASSSPWDSNQETQYFGPGTRLLVL.

This clonotype was recorded at least ten times. This rearrangement joins TRBV3-1 to TRBJ2-1; maybe TRBD1 (5 bases). V was cut by 0 bases and J by 3 bases, with 9 bases left in between. The CDR3 spans 15 residues. Germline V gene sequence: CDR1 LGHDT, CDR2 YNNKEL (reference sequence). CDR3 DNA sequence: TGTGCCAGCAGCCAAGATCGCCAGGGCTACAATGAGCAGTTCTTC. Amino acid sequence: CASSQDRQGYNEQFF.

The genes are TRBV6-2 or TRBV6-3 and TRBJ2-1, with a weak D call TRBD2 (5 bases). Trimming removed 7 bases from V and 6 bases from J, with 22 bases in between. Germline assignment: CDR1 MNHEY and CDR2 SVGEGT. This CDR3 is 16 amino acids long. CDR3 protein: CASTNLPFRGPNEQFF. The CDR3 DNA follows: TGTGCCAGCACCAACCTCCCCTTCCGGGGTCCCAATGAGCAGTTCTTC.